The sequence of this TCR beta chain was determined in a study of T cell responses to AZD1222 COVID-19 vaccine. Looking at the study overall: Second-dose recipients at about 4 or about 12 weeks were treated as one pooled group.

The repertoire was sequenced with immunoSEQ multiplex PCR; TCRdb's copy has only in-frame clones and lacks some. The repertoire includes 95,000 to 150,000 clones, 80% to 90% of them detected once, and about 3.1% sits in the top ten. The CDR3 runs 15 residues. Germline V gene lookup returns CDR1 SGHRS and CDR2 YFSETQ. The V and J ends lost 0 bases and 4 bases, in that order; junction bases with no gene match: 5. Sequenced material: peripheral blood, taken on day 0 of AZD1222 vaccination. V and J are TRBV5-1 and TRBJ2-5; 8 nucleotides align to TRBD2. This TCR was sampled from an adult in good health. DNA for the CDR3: TGCGCCAGCAGCTTGGTTGCCGGGGGGGCAGAGACCCAGTACTTC. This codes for CASSLVAGGAETQYF.